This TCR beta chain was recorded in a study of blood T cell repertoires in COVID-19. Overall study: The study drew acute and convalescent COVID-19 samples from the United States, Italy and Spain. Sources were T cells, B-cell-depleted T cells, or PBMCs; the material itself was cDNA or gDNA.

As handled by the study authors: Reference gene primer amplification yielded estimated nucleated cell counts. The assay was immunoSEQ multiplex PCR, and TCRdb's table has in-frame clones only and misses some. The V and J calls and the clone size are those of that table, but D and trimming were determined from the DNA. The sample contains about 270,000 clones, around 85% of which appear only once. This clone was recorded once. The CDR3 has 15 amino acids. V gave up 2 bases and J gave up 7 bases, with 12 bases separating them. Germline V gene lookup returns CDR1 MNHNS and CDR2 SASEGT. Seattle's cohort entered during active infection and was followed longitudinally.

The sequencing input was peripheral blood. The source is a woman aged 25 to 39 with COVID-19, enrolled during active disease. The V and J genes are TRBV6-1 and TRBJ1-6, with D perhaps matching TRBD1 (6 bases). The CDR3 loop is CASSERWQGNSPLHF. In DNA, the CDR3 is TGTGCCAGCAGTGAAAGATGGCAGGGGAATTCACCCCTCCACTTT.